The clone carrying this T cell receptor beta chain was detected a few times. The target antigen is unknown. The sample is drawn from a study of T cells in Graves' hyperthyroidism and ophthalmopathy. General study points: Using 13 V-J features, a model discriminated ophthalmopathy from stable hyperthyroidism.

Amplified TCR beta CDR3 regions came from RNA transcripts. An initial round of RT-PCR targeting the TCR CDR3 relied on the HTBI primer set. TCRdb fed the multiplex PCR reads into MiXCR, producing one record per CDR3 protein. The sample consists of hundreds of thousands of distinct CDR3 sequences, around a sixth of them appearing once. Participants, patients aged 18 to 65, had newly diagnosed hyperthyroidism with a duration under 2 months. CDR1 and CDR2 from the germline V gene are MNHNS and SASEGT. The CDR3 runs to 18 residues. Trimming at V came to 6 bases and at J to 0 bases, leaving 7 bases not matched to a gene.

Sequenced input: blood. The gene calls are TRBV6-1 and TRBJ2-3, with TRBD2 matching over 15 bases. The receptor was isolated from a woman in her forties or fifties with Graves' hyperthyroidism that later progressed to Graves' ophthalmopathy. The CDR3 coding sequence is TGTGCCAGCAGCTCCGGGACTAGCGGGGGGCTAAGCACAGATACGCAGTATTTT. As protein: CASSSGTSGGLSTDTQYF.